These 13 T cell receptor beta chains share one sample of origin, sequenced in a study of T cells in localized non-small cell lung cancer. TCRdb's table, derived via immunoSEQ multiplex PCR, lists solely in-frame clones and lacks some. The repertoire holds 4,000 or so clones, 33% seen once, with about 7.1% in the top ten. The sample consisted of normal lung tissue next to the tumor, taken before any cancer treatment. These receptors were taken from a woman between 35 and 75 years old with stage I lung adenocarcinoma.

The chain recombines TRBV12-5 with TRBJ1-5, with a weak D call TRBD1 (6 bases). Germline CDR1 reads LGHNT; CDR2 reads FRNRAP. Trimming cost V 4 bases and J 3 bases, with 10 bases left between them. CDR3 size: 14 residues. DNA for the CDR3: TGTGCTAGTGGTTCTTGGACAGCCAATCAGCCCCAGCATTTT. Encoded protein: CASGSWTANQPQHF.

By frequency in the sample, this clone is large. J is TRBJ1-6 and V is TRBV6-8, with D uncertain. Trimming took 7 bases from V and 6 from J, leaving 16 bases between them. This CDR3 contains 15 residues. In germline, CDR1 is MNHGY, CDR2 SAAAGT. CDR3 loop: CASKESVSGNSPLHF. CDR3 in DNA: TGTGCCAGCAAGGAGTCGGTATCGGGTAATTCACCCCTCCACTTT.

The chain joins TRBV28 to TRBJ1-2; D is uncertain. The CDR3 sequence is 14 residues long. Trimming left V 6 bases short and J 8 bases short, with 19 bases between. Germline CDR1 is MDHEN and CDR2 is SYDVKM. As DNA, the CDR3 is TGTGCCAGCAGGCCCCCCCGCAGTTTTGGAGGCTACACCTTC. This translates into CASRPPRSFGGYTF.

This clone was seen a handful of times. The rearrangement uses TRBV15 and TRBJ1-5; 9 bases line up with TRBD1. This CDR3 spans 20 amino acids. The J segment lost 2 bases and the V segment lost 1 base, leaving 15 bases of the junction unmatched. CDR1 and CDR2 from the germline V gene are LNHNV and YYDKDF (reference sequence). The CDR3 nucleotides read TGTGCCACCAGCAGAGTAGGATCCGGGACAGGGAGATTGGGCAATCAGCCCCAGCATTTT. It yields the protein CATSRVGSGTGRLGNQPQHF. Using reference TRBV15 and TRBJ1-5 for the parts outside the CDR3, the full variable domain is DAMVIQNPRYQVTQFGKPVTLSCSQTLNHNVMYWYQQKSSQAPKLLFHYYDKDFNNEADTPDNFQSRRPNTSFCFLDIRSPGLGDTAMYLCATSRVGSGTGRLGNQPQHFGDGTRLSIL.

The gene calls are TRBV5-1 and TRBJ1-1; D perhaps matches TRBD1 (5 bases). The germline V and J ends were trimmed by 4 bases and 10 bases, with 20 bases remaining between them. This CDR3 comprises 14 residues. Germline-derived CDR1 and CDR2 are SGHRS and YFSETQ. The CDR3 DNA is TGCGCCAGCAGCCTGGAGGGACCGGGCGGGAGAGCTTTCTTT. Translating it yields CASSLEGPGGRAFF.

The rearrangement uses TRBV6-8 and TRBJ1-3; D is uncertain. The length of the CDR3 is 12 residues. Trimming took 4 bases from V and 4 from J, leaving 5 bases between them. Germline values: CDR1 MNHGY, CDR2 SAAAGT. The CDR3 region has the DNA TGTGCCAGCAGTTTCAACGGAAACACCATATATTTT. The encoded protein is CASSFNGNTIYF.

The table lists this clone with a few counts. The chain is built from TRBV11-3 and TRBJ2-1, with D possibly TRBD1 on 6 matching bases. This CDR3 has 17 amino acids. The V end was cut by 6 bases, the J end by 0 bases, with 18 bases between. Germline CDR1 is SGHNT and CDR2 is YENEEA. CDR3 residues: CASSPKQGESSYNEQFF. DNA of the CDR3: TGTGCCAGCAGTCCAAAACAGGGTGAGAGCTCCTACAATGAGCAGTTCTTC.

J is TRBJ2-1 and V is TRBV23-1; D unclear. TRBV23-1 carries the ORF label, with uncertain function. The CDR3 consists of 13 residues. V was pared by 6 bases and J by 8 bases, with 14 bases between. In DNA form, the CDR3 reads TGCGCCAGCAGCCAAGATTTCGGCCATGAGCAGTTCTTC. The encoded protein is CASSQDFGHEQFF.

This clone showed up just a few times. CDR3 amino acids: CAISESARGVYNEQFF. In DNA form, the CDR3 reads TGTGCCATCAGTGAGTCGGCCCGAGGTGTCTACAATGAGCAGTTCTTC. V gene TRBV10-3 combines with J gene TRBJ2-1, with D unclear. The CDR3 consists of 16 residues. CDR1 is ENHRY, CDR2 SYGVKD, per germline. V dropped 0 bases and J dropped 3 bases, with 12 bases sitting between them.

The CDR3 bases are TGTGCCAGCTCACCCCTAGCGGGAAGCACAGATACGCAGTATTTT. Its translation: CASSPLAGSTDTQYF. The genes are TRBV18 and TRBJ2-3, with 9 bases aligning to TRBD2. The ends lost 3 bases at V and 0 bases at J; junction bases unmatched: 1. Germline V gene sequence: CDR1 KGHSH, CDR2 LQKENI. CDR3 length: 15 amino acids. Using reference TRBV18 and TRBJ2-3 for the parts outside the CDR3, the full variable domain is NAGVMQNPRHLVRRRGQEARLRCSPMKGHSHVYWYRQLPEEGLKFMVYLQKENIIDESGMPKERFSAEFPKEGPSILRIQQVVRGDSAAYFCASSPLAGSTDTQYFGPGTRLTVL.

A few counts support this clone. The V gene is TRBV29-1, the J gene TRBJ1-4; D remains unclear. Germline V gene sequence: CDR1 SQVTM, CDR2 ANQGSEA. V was trimmed by 4 bases and J by 7 bases, leaving 19 bases between them. The CDR3 length is 15 residues. The CDR3 DNA follows: TGCAGCGTTGTTGGCGGATCGGGATGGGGTGAAAAACTGTTTTTT. Protein: CSVVGGSGWGEKLFF.

The rearrangement uses TRBV19 and TRBJ1-5, with a weak D call TRBD1 (5 bases). This CDR3 contains 15 residues. Trimming shortened V by 4 bases and J by 0 bases, and 10 bases separated the two germline ends. Germline loops: CDR1 LNHDA, CDR2 SQIVND (reference sequence). The CDR3 is CASSSRVTSNQPQHF. The DNA of the CDR3 is TGTGCCAGTAGTAGCAGGGTGACTAGCAATCAGCCCCAGCATTTT. The full variable domain, rest sourced from reference TRBV19 and TRBJ1-5, is DGGITQSPKYLFRKEGQNVTLSCEQNLNHDAMYWYRQDPGQGLRLIYYSQIVNDFQKGDIAEGYSVSREKKESFPLTVTSAQKNPTAFYLCASSSRVTSNQPQHFGDGTRLSIL.

The chain employs TRBV5-1 and TRBJ2-7, with 16 bases fitting TRBD2. This CDR3 has 17 residues. Germline CDR1 reads SGHRS; CDR2 reads YFSETQ. V was clipped by 3 bases and J by 2 bases; unmatched bases: 5. CDR3 DNA sequence: TGCGCCAGCAGCTCATTCGGGACTAGCGGGGGGGCCTACGAGCAGTACTTC. Protein sequence: CASSSFGTSGGAYEQYF.